The T cell receptor beta chain described here comes from a study of blood T cell repertoires in COVID-19. Background on the study: T cells, B-cell-depleted T cells, or PBMCs provided the cDNA or gDNA that served as material.

In germline, CDR1 is SGHDN, CDR2 FVKESK. Trimming took 6 bases from V and 5 from J; bases not matched to a gene: 6. CDR3 length equals 15 residues. In the original processing: Scientists estimated how many nucleated cells there were by amplifying reference gene primers. The data were produced by immunoSEQ multiplex PCR, yet TCRdb's version contains in-frame clones alone and is incomplete. V, J and clone size reflect that table, while D and trimming were determined from the DNA. Of some 76,000 clones listed, 86% are singletons. This TCR derives from a man at least 80 years old in a cohort sampled during active COVID-19. Sequenced input: peripheral blood. The rearrangement links TRBV14 to TRBJ2-5, with TRBD2 matching 13 bases. This CDR3 is CASRLAGGPWETQYF. The CDR3 DNA sequence: TGTGCCAGCAGACTAGCGGGGGGGCCTTGGGAGACCCAGTACTTC.